This T cell receptor beta chain was found in a study of CD8+CD57+ T cells in acquired aplastic anemia. Study findings and constraints: Researchers report that about 29 CD8+ CDR3 sequences appeared in both patients and controls. Patients were compared with controls for CD8+ Simpson's diversity, and no significant difference emerged.

Individuals selected for sequencing had exhibited CD8+CD57+ cell expansion on flow cytometry. All participating patients were living with severe acquired aplastic anemia. Among the patients, none had received any therapy at the time of blood sampling. A word on this clonotype: Its matching antigen is unknown.

Germline lookup yields CDR1 SGHRS and CDR2 YFSETQ. Trimming took off 3 bases at V and 2 bases at J, with 9 bases between the two ends. CDR3 length: 13 residues. Genomic DNA was employed as the template in profiling TCR beta VDJ and CDR3. A single record per CDR3 protein comes from TCRdb applying MiXCR to the reads. Of 150,000 to 200,000 distinct CDR3 sequences listed, less than 60% are singletons. The rearrangement links TRBV5-1 to TRBJ2-7; D perhaps matches TRBD1 (6 bases). This clonotype was sampled from a human donor with aplastic anemia. Sequenced sample: sorted CD4+, CD8+, or CD8+CD57+ T cells (not recorded which) from PBMCs. The CDR3 reads CASSWGQAYEQYF. The CDR3 coding sequence is TGCGCCAGCAGCTGGGGACAAGCCTACGAGCAGTACTTC.